This T cell receptor (beta chain) was recovered during a study of T cell responses to AZD1222 COVID-19 vaccine. Clones were read by immunoSEQ multiplex PCR, and TCRdb kept only the in-frame ones, dropping some. The table has about 120,000 clones, roughly 93% seen once. This clone appeared a single time. This CDR3 contains 14 residues. Germline V lookup: CDR1 SNHLY, CDR2 FYNNEI. Trimming pared 7 bases from V and 2 bases from J, leaving 12 bases between. The TCR originated in an adult who received the AZD1222 COVID-19 vaccine. The source was peripheral blood, collected 28 days after the second AZD1222 dose. This chain joins TRBV2 and TRBJ2-1; TRBD2 is a possible D gene (5 bases). CDR3 residues: CASNNQAAYNEQFF. DNA for the CDR3: TGTGCCAGCAATAATCAAGCGGCCTACAATGAGCAGTTCTTC.